This TCR beta chain was profiled in a study of T cells in localized non-small cell lung cancer. The table came from immunoSEQ multiplex PCR; TCRdb's copy has only in-frame clones and leaves some out. The sample carries 7,000 to 8,500 clones, roughly 23% recorded once. This clone has only a few counts. V gave up 3 bases and J gave up 0 bases; unmatched junction bases: 4. The CDR3 loop spans 15 amino acids. CDR1 and CDR2 (germline): SGHNT, YENEEA. This clonotype was sampled from a man aged 35 to 69 with stage III squamous cell lung carcinoma. Specimen: lung tumor tissue, collected before any cancer treatment. This chain uses TRBV11-3 with TRBJ2-7, with 8 bases identical to TRBD1. CDR3 coding DNA: TGTGCCAGCAGCTTGCTAGGACAGGGCTCCTACGAGCAGTACTTC. Translation: CASSLLGQGSYEQYF.